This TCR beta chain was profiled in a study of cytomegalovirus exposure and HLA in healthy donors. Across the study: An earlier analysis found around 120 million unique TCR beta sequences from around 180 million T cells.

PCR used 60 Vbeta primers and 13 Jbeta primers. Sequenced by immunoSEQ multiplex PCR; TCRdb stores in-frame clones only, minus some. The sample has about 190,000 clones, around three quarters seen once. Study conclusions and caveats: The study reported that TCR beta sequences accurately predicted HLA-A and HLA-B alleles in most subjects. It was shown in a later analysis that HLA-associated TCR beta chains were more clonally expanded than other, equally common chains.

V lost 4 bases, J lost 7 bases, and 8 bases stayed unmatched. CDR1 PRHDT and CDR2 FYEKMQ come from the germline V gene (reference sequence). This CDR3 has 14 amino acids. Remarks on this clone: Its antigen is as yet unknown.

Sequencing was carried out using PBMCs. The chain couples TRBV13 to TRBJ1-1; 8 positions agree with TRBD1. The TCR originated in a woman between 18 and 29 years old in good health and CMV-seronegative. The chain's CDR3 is CASSSPGQAYEAFF. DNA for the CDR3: TGTGCCAGCAGCTCCCCGGGACAGGCTTATGAAGCTTTCTTT.